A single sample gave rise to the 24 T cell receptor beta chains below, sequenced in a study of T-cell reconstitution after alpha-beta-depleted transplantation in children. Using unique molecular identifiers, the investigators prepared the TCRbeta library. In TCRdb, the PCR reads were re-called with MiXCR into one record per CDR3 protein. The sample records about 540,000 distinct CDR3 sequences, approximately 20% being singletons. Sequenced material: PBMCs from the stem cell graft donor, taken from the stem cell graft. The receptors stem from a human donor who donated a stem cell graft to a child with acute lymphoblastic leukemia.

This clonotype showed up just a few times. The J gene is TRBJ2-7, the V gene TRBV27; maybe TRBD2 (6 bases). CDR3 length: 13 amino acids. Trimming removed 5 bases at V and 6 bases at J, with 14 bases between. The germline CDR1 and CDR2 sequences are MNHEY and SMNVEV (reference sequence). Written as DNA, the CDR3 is TGTGCCAGCAGTCTGACTAGGGGATCCGAGCAGTACTTC. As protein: CASSLTRGSEQYF.

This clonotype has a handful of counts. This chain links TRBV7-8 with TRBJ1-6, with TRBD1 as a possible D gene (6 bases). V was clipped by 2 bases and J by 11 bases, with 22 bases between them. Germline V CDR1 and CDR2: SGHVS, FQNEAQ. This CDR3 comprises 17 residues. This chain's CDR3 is CASSLRVRAGQGTPLHF. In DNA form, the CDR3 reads TGTGCCAGCAGCTTAAGGGTCAGAGCGGGGCAGGGGACACCCCTCCACTTT.

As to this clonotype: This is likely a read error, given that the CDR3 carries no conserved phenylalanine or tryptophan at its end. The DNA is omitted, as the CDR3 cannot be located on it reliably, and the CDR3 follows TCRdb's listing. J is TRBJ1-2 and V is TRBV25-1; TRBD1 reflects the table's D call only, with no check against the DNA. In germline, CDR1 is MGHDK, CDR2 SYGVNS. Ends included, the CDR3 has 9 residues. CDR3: CASSGQEYI.

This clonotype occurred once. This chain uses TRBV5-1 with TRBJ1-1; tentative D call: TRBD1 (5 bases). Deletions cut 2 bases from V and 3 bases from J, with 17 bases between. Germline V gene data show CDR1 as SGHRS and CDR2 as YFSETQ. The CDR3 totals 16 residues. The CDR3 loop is CASSFPFGQGDTEAFF. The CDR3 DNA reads TGCGCCAGCAGCTTTCCCTTCGGGCAGGGAGACACTGAAGCTTTCTTT.

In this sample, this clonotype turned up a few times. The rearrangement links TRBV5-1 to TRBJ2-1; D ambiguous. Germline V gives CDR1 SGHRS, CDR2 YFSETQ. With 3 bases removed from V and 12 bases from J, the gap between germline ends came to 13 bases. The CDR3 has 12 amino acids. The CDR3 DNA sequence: TGCGCCAGCAGCTACGAAAGCGCAAGGCAGTTCTTC. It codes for CASSYESARQFF.

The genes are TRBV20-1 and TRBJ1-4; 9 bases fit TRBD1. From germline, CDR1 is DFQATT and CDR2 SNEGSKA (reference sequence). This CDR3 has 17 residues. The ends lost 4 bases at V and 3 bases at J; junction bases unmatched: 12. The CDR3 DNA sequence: TGCAGTGCTATTTACAGGGGGCCGAGACGACCTAATGAAAAACTGTTTTTT. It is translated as CSAIYRGPRRPNEKLFF.

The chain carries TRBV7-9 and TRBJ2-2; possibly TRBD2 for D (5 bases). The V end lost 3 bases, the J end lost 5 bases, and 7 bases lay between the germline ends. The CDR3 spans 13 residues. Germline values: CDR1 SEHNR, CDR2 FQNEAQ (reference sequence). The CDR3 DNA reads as TGTGCCAGCAGCTTCCAGCGGACCGGGGAGCTGTTTTTT. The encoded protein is CASSFQRTGELFF.

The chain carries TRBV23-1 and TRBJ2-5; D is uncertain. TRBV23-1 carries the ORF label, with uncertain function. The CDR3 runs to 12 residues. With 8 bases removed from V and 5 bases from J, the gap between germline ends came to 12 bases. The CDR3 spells CASRTSRETQYF. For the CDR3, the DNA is TGCGCCAGCCGGACCTCACGGGAGACCCAGTACTTC.

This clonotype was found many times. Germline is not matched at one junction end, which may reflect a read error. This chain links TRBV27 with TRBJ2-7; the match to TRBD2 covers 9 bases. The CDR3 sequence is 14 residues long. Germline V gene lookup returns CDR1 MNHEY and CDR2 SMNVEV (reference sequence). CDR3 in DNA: TGCGCCAGCAGCCTCCTAGCGGGGAGATACGAGCAGTACTTC. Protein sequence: CASSLLAGRYEQYF.

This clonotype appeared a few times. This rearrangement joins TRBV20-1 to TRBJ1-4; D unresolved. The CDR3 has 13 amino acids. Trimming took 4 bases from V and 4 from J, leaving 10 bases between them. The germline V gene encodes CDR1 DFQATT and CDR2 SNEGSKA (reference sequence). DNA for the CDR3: TGCAGTGCTAAGGAAGCGGTTAATGAAAAACTGTTTTTT. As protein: CSAKEAVNEKLFF.

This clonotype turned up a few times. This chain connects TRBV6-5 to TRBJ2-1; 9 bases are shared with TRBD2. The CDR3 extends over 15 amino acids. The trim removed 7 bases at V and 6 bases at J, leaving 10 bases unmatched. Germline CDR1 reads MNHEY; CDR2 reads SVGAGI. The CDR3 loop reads CASTETSGTFNEQFF. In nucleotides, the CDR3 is TGTGCCAGCACCGAGACTAGCGGAACCTTCAATGAGCAGTTCTTC.

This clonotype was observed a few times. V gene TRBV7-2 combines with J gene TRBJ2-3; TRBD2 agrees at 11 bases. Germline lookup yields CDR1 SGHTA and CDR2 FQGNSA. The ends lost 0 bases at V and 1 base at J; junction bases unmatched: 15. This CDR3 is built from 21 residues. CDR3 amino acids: CASSLAGGIAGGRRRTDTQYF. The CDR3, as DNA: TGTGCCAGCAGCTTAGCCGGCGGGATAGCGGGAGGGCGTCGGCGCACAGATACGCAGTATTTT.

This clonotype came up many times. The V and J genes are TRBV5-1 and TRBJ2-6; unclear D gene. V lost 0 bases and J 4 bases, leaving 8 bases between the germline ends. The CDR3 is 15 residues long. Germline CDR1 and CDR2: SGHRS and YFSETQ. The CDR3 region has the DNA TGCGCCAGCAGCTTGGGTGGTGCCGGGGCCAACGTCCTGACTTTC. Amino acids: CASSLGGAGANVLTF.

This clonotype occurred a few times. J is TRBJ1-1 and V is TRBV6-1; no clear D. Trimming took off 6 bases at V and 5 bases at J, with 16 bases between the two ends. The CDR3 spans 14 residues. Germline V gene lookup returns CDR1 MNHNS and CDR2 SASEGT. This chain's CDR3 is CASSVGPFGTEAFF. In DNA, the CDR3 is TGTGCCAGCAGCGTCGGACCCTTCGGGACTGAAGCTTTCTTT.

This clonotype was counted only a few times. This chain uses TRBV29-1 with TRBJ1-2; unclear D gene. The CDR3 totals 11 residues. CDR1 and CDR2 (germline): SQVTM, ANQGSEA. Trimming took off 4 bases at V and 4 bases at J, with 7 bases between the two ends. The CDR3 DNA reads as TGCAGCGTTGGCGGTTCCTATGGCTACACCTTC. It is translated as CSVGGSYGYTF.

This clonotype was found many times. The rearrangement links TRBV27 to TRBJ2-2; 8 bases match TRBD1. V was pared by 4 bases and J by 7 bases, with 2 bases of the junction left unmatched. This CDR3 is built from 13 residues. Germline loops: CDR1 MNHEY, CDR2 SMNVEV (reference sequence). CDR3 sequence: CASSYRGSGELFF. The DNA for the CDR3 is TGTGCCAGCAGTTACAGGGGGAGCGGGGAGCTGTTTTTT.

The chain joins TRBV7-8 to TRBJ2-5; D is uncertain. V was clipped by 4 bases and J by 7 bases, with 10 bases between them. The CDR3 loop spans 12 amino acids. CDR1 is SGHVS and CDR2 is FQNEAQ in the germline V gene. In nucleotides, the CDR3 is TGTGCCAGCAGCTCCACTTCAGGGACCCAGTACTTC. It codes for CASSSTSGTQYF.

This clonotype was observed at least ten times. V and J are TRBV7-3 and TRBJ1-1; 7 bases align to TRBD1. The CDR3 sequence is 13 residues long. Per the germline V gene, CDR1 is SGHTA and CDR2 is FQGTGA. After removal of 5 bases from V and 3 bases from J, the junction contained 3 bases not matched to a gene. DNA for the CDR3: TGTGCCAGCAGCAAGACAGGGCACACTGAAGCTTTCTTT. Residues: CASSKTGHTEAFF.

CDR3: CASSFTGTGSSYEQYF. CDR3 bases: TGTGCCAGCAGCTTTACCGGGACAGGGAGCTCCTACGAGCAGTACTTC. The chain uses TRBV7-3 and TRBJ2-7, with TRBD1 matching 9 bases. The CDR3 sequence is 16 residues long. CDR1 SGHTA and CDR2 FQGTGA come from the germline V gene. The V and J ends lost 3 bases and 0 bases, in that order; junction bases with no gene match: 6.

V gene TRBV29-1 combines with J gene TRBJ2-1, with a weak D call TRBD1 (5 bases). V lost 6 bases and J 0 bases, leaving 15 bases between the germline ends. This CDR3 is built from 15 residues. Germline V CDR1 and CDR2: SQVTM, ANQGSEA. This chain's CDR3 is CSVDLRGLSYNEQFF. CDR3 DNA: TGCAGCGTCGACCTAAGGGGCCTCTCCTACAATGAGCAGTTCTTC.

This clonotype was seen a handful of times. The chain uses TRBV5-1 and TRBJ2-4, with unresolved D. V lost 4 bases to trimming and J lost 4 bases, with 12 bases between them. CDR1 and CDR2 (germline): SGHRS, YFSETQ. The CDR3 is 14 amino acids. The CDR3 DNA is TGCGCCAGCAGCCCTGATGGCGGAAAAAACATTCAGTACTTC. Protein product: CASSPDGGKNIQYF. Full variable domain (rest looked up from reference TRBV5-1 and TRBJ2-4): KAGVTQTPRYLIKTRGQQVTLSCSPISGHRSVSWYQQTPGQGLQFLFEYFSETQRNKGNFPGRFSGRQFSNSRSEMNVSTLELGDSALYLCASSPDGGKNIQYFGAGTRLSVL.

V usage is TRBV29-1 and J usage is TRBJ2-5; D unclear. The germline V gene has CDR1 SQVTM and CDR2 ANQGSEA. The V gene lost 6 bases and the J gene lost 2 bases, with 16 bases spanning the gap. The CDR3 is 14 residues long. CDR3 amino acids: CSVGVRRAQETQYF. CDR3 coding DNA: TGCAGCGTCGGAGTAAGACGGGCACAAGAGACCCAGTACTTC.

CDR3 protein: CASSLARAPTEDTGELFF. The CDR3 DNA is TGCGCCAGCAGCTTGGCCCGGGCTCCCACCGAGGACACCGGGGAGCTGTTTTTT. This chain uses TRBV5-1 with TRBJ2-2; D gene uncertain. The ends were cut back, 0 bases at V and 3 bases at J, with 18 bases in the middle. The CDR3 is 18 amino acids. Germline CDR1 reads SGHRS; CDR2 reads YFSETQ.

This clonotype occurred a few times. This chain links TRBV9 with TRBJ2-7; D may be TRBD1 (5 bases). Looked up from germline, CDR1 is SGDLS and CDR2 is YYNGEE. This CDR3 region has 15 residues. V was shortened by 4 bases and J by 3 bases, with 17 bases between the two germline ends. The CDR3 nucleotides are TGTGCCAGCAGCCCACAAGGGGTCCCCGGCTACGAGCAGTACTTC. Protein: CASSPQGVPGYEQYF.